These 17 T cell receptor beta chains share one sample of origin, sequenced in a study of OX40 agonist ivuxolimab in advanced cancers. The repertoire was sequenced with immunoSEQ multiplex PCR; TCRdb's copy has only in-frame clones and lacks some. The table records under 90,000 clones, more than 80% of them present only once. Sequenced material: CD4+ or CD8+ T cells sorted from blood, taken in a trial of the OX40 agonist ivuxolimab. The origin of the receptors is an adult with an advanced solid tumor such as melanoma, head and neck, liver or kidney cancer.

This sequence joins TRBV7-2 and TRBJ1-1; D may be TRBD1 (5 bases). V was cut by 5 bases and J by 6 bases, with 13 bases left in between. The CDR3 covers 13 residues. Germline V gene sequence: CDR1 SGHTA, CDR2 FQGNSA. CDR3 coding DNA: TGTGCCAGCAGCGTACAGGTAATTGCTGAAGCTTTCTTT. It codes for CASSVQVIAEAFF.

There are a few counts of this clone. V usage is TRBV27 and J usage is TRBJ1-1; D is possibly TRBD1 (6 bases). V lost 5 bases, J lost 2 bases, and 24 bases lay in between. Germline V gene sequence: CDR1 MNHEY, CDR2 SMNVEV (reference sequence). This CDR3 is 18 amino acids long. The CDR3 DNA reads TGTGCCAGCAGTCCCCACCCCTTATATTCAGGGGCCAACACTGAAGCTTTCTTT. Protein sequence: CASSPHPLYSGANTEAFF.

The rearrangement uses TRBV18 and TRBJ2-5; no firm D call. The CDR3 runs to 13 residues. The V and J ends lost 3 bases and 5 bases respectively, with 10 bases between them. Germline assignment: CDR1 KGHSH and CDR2 LQKENI. CDR3 bases: TGTGCCAGCTCACCGGTGTTTCGGGAGACCCAGTACTTC. Translating it yields CASSPVFRETQYF.

This clone is a singleton in its sample. The chain recombines TRBV5-1 with TRBJ2-2, with 9 bases matching TRBD1. This CDR3 is built from 15 residues. J was trimmed by 5 bases and V by 3 bases; bases with no gene match: 5. Looked up from germline, CDR1 is SGHRS and CDR2 is YFSETQ. Written as DNA, the CDR3 is TGCGCCAGCAGCTGGGGGGACAGGGTAACCGGGGAGCTGTTTTTT. Its translation is CASSWGDRVTGELFF. Full variable domain (rest looked up from reference TRBV5-1 and TRBJ2-2): KAGVTQTPRYLIKTRGQQVTLSCSPISGHRSVSWYQQTPGQGLQFLFEYFSETQRNKGNFPGRFSGRQFSNSRSEMNVSTLELGDSALYLCASSWGDRVTGELFFGEGSRLTVL.

This clone has a single count. This chain uses TRBV18 with TRBJ2-5; D is tentatively TRBD1 or TRBD2 (5 bases each). V dropped 3 bases and J dropped 3 bases, with 8 bases sitting between them. The germline gives CDR1 KGHSH, CDR2 LQKENI. The CDR3 extends over 13 amino acids. CDR3 residues: CASSPGVEETQYF. DNA for the CDR3: TGTGCCAGCTCACCGGGGGTGGAAGAGACCCAGTACTTC.

The chain joins TRBV2 to TRBJ2-5, with TRBD1 matching 8 bases. CDR1 is SNHLY, CDR2 FYNNEI, per germline. The V and J ends lost 11 bases and 5 bases, in that order; junction bases with no gene match: 7. The CDR3 is 12 residues long. CDR3 in amino acids: CAGRDRGETQYF. The CDR3 DNA sequence: TGTGCCGGTCGAGACAGGGGCGAGACCCAGTACTTC.

The chain has TRBV18 and TRBJ1-1; possibly TRBD1 for D (6 bases). CDR1 is KGHSH and CDR2 is LQKENI in the germline V gene. The CDR3 runs 16 residues. The V end was cut by 7 bases, the J end by 2 bases, with 20 bases between. CDR3 in DNA: TGTGCCAGCTACTCACAGGGACCTTCTATTAACACTGAAGCTTTCTTT. Translation gives CASYSQGPSINTEAFF.

The chain couples TRBV5-1 to TRBJ2-1; D is undetermined. The CDR3 has 15 residues. The germline V gene has CDR1 SGHRS and CDR2 YFSETQ. The V and J ends lost 3 bases and 3 bases respectively, with 13 bases between them. In DNA form, the CDR3 reads TGCGCCAGCAGCTCCGATGGACCTAACTACAATGAGCAGTTCTTC. Its protein is CASSSDGPNYNEQFF.

CDR3 DNA sequence: TGCGCCAGCAGCCAAGCGGGGAGGGGCTCTGGGGCCAACGTCCTGACTTTC. This codes for CASSQAGRGSGANVLTF. The V call is TRBV4-3, the J call TRBJ2-6; TRBD2 matches at 7 bases. V dropped 1 base and J dropped 0; count of bases not matched to a gene: 3. CDR1 and CDR2 (germline): LGHNA, YSLEER. This CDR3 is built from 17 residues.

The J gene is TRBJ2-1, the V gene TRBV7-2, with D perhaps assigned TRBD1 or TRBD2 (5 bases each). CDR3 length: 15 amino acids. V shed 3 bases and J shed 3 bases, with 12 bases lying between them. Germline CDR1 is SGHTA and CDR2 is FQGNSA. The DNA for the CDR3 is TGTGCCAGCAGCTTCAGCCGGGACCGCTACAATGAGCAGTTCTTC. Its protein product is CASSFSRDRYNEQFF.

This chain connects TRBV5-1 to TRBJ1-3, with 7 bases matching TRBD1. This CDR3 has 16 amino acids. V trimming: 3 bases; J trimming: 0 bases; junction bases outside the gene matches: 6. CDR1 SGHRS and CDR2 YFSETQ come from the germline V gene. The CDR3 spells CASSSGQFLSGNTIYF. Here the CDR3 DNA reads TGCGCCAGCAGCTCGGGACAGTTTCTCTCTGGAAACACCATATATTTT.

V is TRBV28 and J is TRBJ2-4, with 9 bases lining up with TRBD1. V lost 1 base, J lost 3 bases, and 4 bases stayed unmatched. Germline V gives CDR1 MDHEN, CDR2 SYDVKM. The CDR3 extends over 16 amino acids. The CDR3 nucleotides read TGTGCCAGCAGTTTATTACAGGGGGCCGGCAAAAACATTCAGTACTTC. The encoded protein is CASSLLQGAGKNIQYF.

The chain has TRBV7-6 and TRBJ1-3, with 12 bases fitting TRBD1. Germline V gene sequence: CDR1 SGHVS, CDR2 FNYEAQ. V was clipped by 3 bases and J by 4 bases; unmatched bases: 19. The CDR3 totals 21 residues. The CDR3 coding sequence is TGTGCCAGCAGCTTGCAAACCGGGACAGGGGGCGATCCTCTTCGAGGAAACACCATATATTTT. Protein product: CASSLQTGTGGDPLRGNTIYF.

The chain couples TRBV27 to TRBJ2-3; 8 bases match TRBD2. Unmatched junction bases numbered 7, after V lost 4 bases and J lost 1 base. Germline-derived CDR1 and CDR2 are MNHEY and SMNVEV (reference sequence). The length of the CDR3 is 16 residues. CDR3 in DNA: TGTGCCAGCAGTTACAAAGCGGGAGTGGGCACAGATACGCAGTATTTT. Amino acids: CASSYKAGVGTDTQYF.

The rearrangement uses TRBV7-2 and TRBJ1-2; the match to TRBD1 covers 10 bases. Germline CDR1 is SGHTA and CDR2 is FQGNSA. V shed 1 base, J shed 7 bases, and the junction held 9 bases outside the gene matches. The CDR3 totals 16 residues. CDR3 DNA sequence: TGTGCCAGCAGCTTAGATTGGGGACAGGGGTCCTTTGGCTACACCTTC. This sequence encodes CASSLDWGQGSFGYTF.

The chain carries TRBV4-3 and TRBJ1-3, with D perhaps matching TRBD1 (5 bases). Trimming removed 3 bases from V and 2 bases from J, with 14 bases in between. CDR3 length: 16 amino acids. Germline values: CDR1 LGHNA, CDR2 YSLEER. The DNA for the CDR3 is TGCGCCAGCAGCCACAACGGGGCGGGTGCTGGAAACACCATATATTTT. Translated: CASSHNGAGAGNTIYF.

This clone showed up many times. The chain has TRBV7-2 and TRBJ2-7; unclear D gene. Germline V gene lookup returns CDR1 SGHTA and CDR2 FQGNSA. This CDR3 contains 12 residues. Trimming took off 5 bases at V and 6 bases at J, with 11 bases between the two ends. CDR3 amino acids: CASSRLIGEQYF. The CDR3 DNA reads TGTGCCAGCAGCCGGTTAATAGGCGAGCAGTACTTC.